These T cell receptor beta chains were read from a single sample in a study of blood T cell repertoires in COVID-19. Data came from immunoSEQ multiplex PCR; TCRdb stores just in-frame clones and leaves some out. The table has roughly 310,000 clones, 90% seen once; the top ten hold 2.6%. The sample comprised PBMCs or T cells enriched from blood (not recorded which). The receptor set was obtained from a man aged 55 to 70 who had recovered from COVID-19. The CDR3 runs from the conserved cysteine through the conserved F or W. The D gene is left open where the match is weak. The size entry is marked missing in some rows and otherwise reads once, few, many or a size class.

>TRBJ2-2|NA|NA|TRBV5-1
CASREDPAGGGELFF
TGCGCCAGCAGGGAGGACCCGGCCGGGGGCGGGGAGCTGTTTTTT
>TRBJ1-1|NA|once|TRBV5-1
CASTTGRANTEAFF
TGCGCCAGCACAACAGGGAGAGCAAACACTGAAGCTTTCTTT
>TRBJ1-6|NA|NA|TRBV12-3/TRBV12-4
CASSFGEPLHF
TGTGCCAGCAGTTTCGGGGAACCCCTCCACTTT
>TRBJ2-5|TRBD2|NA|TRBV12-5
CASGQLAGGQETQYF
TGTGCTAGTGGTCAACTAGCGGGGGGACAAGAGACCCAGTACTTC
>TRBJ2-7|TRBD1|once|TRBV13
CASSLPGQGTYEQYF
TGTGCCAGCAGCTTACCGGGACAGGGAACCTACGAGCAGTACTTC
>TRBJ1-5|NA|NA|TRBV7-9
CASSPRGGRAEPQHF
TGTGCCAGCAGCCCCCGGGGAGGAAGGGCGGAGCCCCAGCATTTT
>TRBJ2-6|TRBD1|NA|TRBV18
CASSPGTGKTGANVLTF
TGTGCCAGCTCACCCGGGACAGGGAAAACTGGGGCCAACGTCCTGACTTTC
>TRBJ2-1|TRBD2|few|TRBV11-1
CASSLVGGGVINEQFF
TGTGCCAGCAGCCTAGTGGGGGGGGGAGTAATCAATGAGCAGTTCTTC
>TRBJ2-5|NA|NA|TRBV12-2
CASICVPRGKWETQYF
TGTGCAAGTATCTGTGTGCCCCGGGGGAAATGGGAGACCCAGTACTTC
>TRBJ2-2|TRBD1|NA|TRBV11-3
CASSTGQGWAGELFF
TGTGCCAGCAGCACGGGACAGGGGTGGGCCGGGGAGCTGTTTTTT
>TRBJ2-7|NA|NA|TRBV12-3/TRBV12-4
CASSFAGNYEQYF
TGTGCCAGCAGTTTCGCAGGGAACTACGAGCAGTACTTC
>TRBJ1-6|TRBD1|NA|TRBV7-2
CASSLVGQGNSPLHF
TGTGCCAGCAGCTTAGTAGGACAGGGTAATTCACCCCTCCACTTT
>TRBJ2-5|NA|NA|TRBV9
CASSDLTGHLGETQYF
TGTGCCAGCAGCGACTTGACAGGCCACCTTGGGGAGACCCAGTACTTC
>TRBJ2-1|NA|NA|TRBV7-6
CASSLVTAGRYDEQFF
TGTGCCAGCAGCTTAGTTACGGCGGGAAGGTACGATGAGCAGTTCTTC
>TRBJ2-1|TRBD2|NA|TRBV27
CASRPRASGKVSSYNEQFF
TGTGCCAGCAGGCCTCGGGCTAGCGGCAAGGTAAGCTCCTACAATGAGCAGTTCTTC
>TRBJ2-2|TRBD2|NA|TRBV7-9
CASSLRTSGRAGELFF
TGTGCCAGCAGCTTACGGACTAGCGGGAGGGCCGGGGAGCTGTTTTTT
>TRBJ2-2|NA|once|TRBV5-1
CASSLVAGSNTGELFF
TGCGCCAGCAGCTTGGTGGCTGGCTCGAACACCGGGGAGCTGTTTTTT
>TRBJ2-1|TRBD2|NA|TRBV29-1
CSVKTSGTGPSNEQFF
TGCAGCGTTAAGACTAGCGGGACCGGGCCGTCCAATGAGCAGTTCTTC
>TRBJ1-1|NA|NA|TRBV7-9
CASSLDPGRAFF
TGTGCCAGCAGCTTAGATCCAGGTCGGGCTTTCTTT
>TRBJ1-2|TRBD1|NA|TRBV25-1
CASSELSGQGYGYTF
TGTGCCAGCAGTGAGCTCTCCGGACAGGGATATGGCTACACCTTC
>TRBJ1-2|TRBD1|once|TRBV7-2
CASSPGQGSGYGYTF
TGTGCCAGCAGCCCGGGACAGGGGTCTGGCTATGGCTACACCTTC
>TRBJ1-6|NA|NA|TRBV25-1
CASSGWGGKNSPLHF
TGTGCCAGCAGTGGTTGGGGCGGAAAAAATTCACCCCTCCACTTT
>TRBJ1-2|NA|NA|TRBV2
CASSFSRTNGYTF
TGTGCCAGCAGTTTCAGCAGAACTAATGGCTACACCTTC
>TRBJ2-3|TRBD2|NA|TRBV6-2/TRBV6-3
CASSSGTSGPDTQYF
TGTGCCAGCAGTTCCGGGACTAGCGGTCCAGATACGCAGTATTTT
>TRBJ1-1|TRBD1|many|TRBV6-2/TRBV6-3
CASSYGTVENTEAFF
TGTGCCAGCAGTTACGGGACAGTTGAGAACACTGAAGCTTTCTTT
>TRBJ1-2|NA|NA|TRBV6-5
CASSHRGRGYTF
TGTGCCAGCAGTCACCGGGGGAGAGGCTACACCTTC
>TRBJ2-7|NA|NA|TRBV27
CASSLLGSEQYF
TGTGCCAGCAGTTTGCTGGGCTCCGAGCAGTACTTC
>TRBJ2-3|TRBD2|NA|TRBV6-5
CASSRTSGSVYTQYF
TGTGCCAGCAGCAGGACTAGCGGGAGCGTGTATACGCAGTATTTT
>TRBJ2-1|NA|NA|TRBV6-5
CASSYRGGDEQFF
TGTGCCAGCAGTTACCGAGGAGGGGATGAGCAGTTCTTC
>TRBJ1-5|NA|NA|TRBV12-3/TRBV12-4
CASRQGANQPQHF
TGTGCCAGCAGACAGGGAGCCAATCAGCCCCAGCATTTT
>TRBJ2-1|TRBD2|NA|TRBV9
CASSRSGTSGYNEQFF
TGTGCCAGCAGCCGATCCGGGACTAGCGGATACAATGAGCAGTTCTTC
>TRBJ2-4|NA|once|TRBV15
CATGAGYLAKNIQYF
TGTGCCACCGGGGCGGGATACCTAGCCAAAAACATTCAGTACTTC
>TRBJ1-5|NA|few|TRBV4-1
CASSQANILFNQPQHF
TGCGCCAGCAGCCAAGCAAACATCCTTTTCAATCAGCCCCAGCATTTT
>TRBJ1-2|NA|NA|TRBV4-2
CASSQNYGRSNYGYTF
TGTGCCAGCAGCCAAAATTATGGTAGGAGTAACTATGGCTACACCTTC
>TRBJ2-7|NA|NA|TRBV12-5
CASGLRVAYEQYF
TGTGCTAGTGGTTTGCGGGTCGCCTACGAGCAGTACTTC
>TRBJ2-6|NA|NA|TRBV5-4
CASSPTGSGANVLTF
TGTGCCAGCAGCCCTACAGGCTCTGGGGCCAACGTCCTGACTTTC
>TRBJ2-1|NA|NA|TRBV2
CASTQNPYNEQFF
TGTGCCAGCACCCAGAACCCCTACAATGAGCAGTTCTTC
>TRBJ2-5|TRBD2|few|TRBV7-6
CASSLVKGGETQYF
TGTGCCAGCAGCTTAGTCAAGGGAGGGGAGACCCAGTACTTC
>TRBJ1-5|NA|NA|TRBV5-1
CASSLQGGSGPQHF
TGCGCCAGCAGCTTGCAGGGCGGGAGTGGGCCCCAGCATTTT
>TRBJ1-1|NA|NA|TRBV6-5
CASSYNSGTEAFF
TGTGCCAGCAGCTACAACAGTGGCACTGAAGCTTTCTTT
>TRBJ1-1|NA|NA|TRBV3-1/TRBV3-2
CASSQDHTAGVTFF
TGTGCCAGCAGCCAAGATCATACAGCAGGGGTGACTTTCTTT
>TRBJ2-7|NA|NA|TRBV4-1
CASSLAERYEQYF
TGCGCCAGCAGCCTAGCGGAACGCTACGAGCAGTACTTC
>TRBJ2-1|TRBD1|NA|TRBV2
CASSDKQGVYNEQFF
TGTGCCAGCAGTGATAAGCAGGGGGTCTACAATGAGCAGTTCTTC
>TRBJ2-1|TRBD2|NA|TRBV7-9
CASSLVTSGYNEQFF
TGTGCCAGCAGCTTAGTGACTAGCGGCTACAATGAGCAGTTCTTC
>TRBJ1-6|TRBD1|NA|TRBV9
CASSVVGQGNSPLHF
TGTGCCAGCAGCGTAGTAGGACAGGGGAATTCACCCCTCCACTTT
>TRBJ2-7|TRBD1|NA|TRBV24-1
CATSETGTGIKEQYF
TGTGCCACCAGTGAGACCGGGACAGGGATAAAGGAGCAGTACTTC
>TRBJ2-1|NA|NA|TRBV2
CASTPGENEQFF
TGTGCCAGCACCCCAGGGGAAAATGAGCAGTTCTTC
>TRBJ2-1|TRBD2|NA|TRBV7-3
CASSFSSGRYNEQFF
TGTGCCAGCAGCTTTTCTAGCGGGAGGTACAATGAGCAGTTCTTC
>TRBJ2-3|TRBD2|NA|TRBV27
CASSSGTSGMDTQYF
TGTGCCAGCAGTTCCGGGACTAGCGGGATGGATACGCAGTATTTT
>TRBJ1-6|NA|NA|TRBV7-9
CASSPRSGSPLHF
TGTGCCAGCAGCCCGCGTTCGGGTTCACCCCTCCACTTT
>TRBJ1-6|NA|NA|TRBV6-6
CASSPRADGFYNSPLHF
TGTGCCAGCAGTCCGCGGGCGGACGGCTTTTATAATTCACCCCTCCACTTT
>TRBJ1-1|NA|few|TRBV5-4
CASSSPAQGRMNTEAFF
TGTGCCAGCAGCTCGCCGGCCCAGGGGCGAATGAACACTGAAGCTTTCTTT
>TRBJ1-2|TRBD1|NA|TRBV7-6
CASRRGGLEGALTF
TGTGCCAGCAGAAGAGGGGGATTAGAGGGGGCGCTTACCTTC
>TRBJ1-3|NA|few|TRBV2
CASSQGGAGGNTIYF
TGTGCCAGCAGCCAAGGGGGGGCTGGTGGAAACACCATATATTTT
>TRBJ1-1|TRBD1|NA|TRBV18
CASSKGTGINTEAFF
TGTGCCAGCTCAAAAGGGACAGGGATAAACACTGAAGCTTTCTTT